This record concerns one T cell receptor beta chain sequence. The data belong to a study of blood T cell repertoires in COVID-19. Study-level background: Acute and convalescent COVID-19 samples came from the United States, Italy and Spain.

In germline, CDR1 is SGHNT, CDR2 YYREEE (reference sequence). J lost 5 bases, V lost 3 bases, and 10 bases had no gene match. The CDR3 extends over 17 amino acids. TCRdb's copy holds only in-frame clones and misses some; the assay was immunoSEQ multiplex PCR. Here the sample spans about 68,000 clones, roughly 87% being singletons. The chain uses TRBV5-4 and TRBJ2-5; TRBD2 matches at 13 bases. Material for sequencing was peripheral blood. This clonotype was sampled from a man in his fifties or sixties with COVID-19, enrolled during active disease. CDR3 region: CASSSGLAGVPGETQYF. CDR3 sequence (DNA): TGTGCCAGCAGCTCCGGACTAGCGGGAGTCCCGGGGGAGACCCAGTACTTC.